The 24 T cell receptor beta chains given below trace back to one sample, sequenced in a study of blood T cell repertoires in COVID-19. The method was immunoSEQ multiplex PCR; TCRdb's version includes in-frame clones alone and lacks a portion of them. Of some 100,000 clones listed, 86% are singletons. The material sequenced was peripheral blood. Receptors originate from a man aged 45 to 65 with acute or convalescent COVID-19.

Turning to this clone: Other DNA sequences from this sample encode an identical CDR3 as well. This sequence joins TRBV19 and TRBJ2-5; TRBD2 aligns across 14 bases. Unmatched junction bases numbered 3, after V lost 4 bases and J lost 5 bases. The CDR3 extends over 15 amino acids. CDR1 and CDR2 from the germline V gene are LNHDA and SQIVND (reference sequence). The CDR3 DNA follows: TGTGCCAGTAGTACGGGACTAGCGGGAGTCGAGACCCAGTACTTC. Translating gives CASSTGLAGVETQYF.

V usage is TRBV5-4 and J usage is TRBJ2-7, with 9 bases that match TRBD1. CDR3 length equals 16 residues. V was clipped by 4 bases and J by 2 bases; unmatched bases: 10. CDR1 SGHNT and CDR2 YYREEE come from the germline V gene (reference sequence). The CDR3 protein is CASSPDAHRGPYEQYF. The CDR3 DNA is TGTGCCAGCAGCCCCGACGCCCACAGGGGGCCCTACGAGCAGTACTTC.

J is TRBJ2-7 and V is TRBV3-1 (or the pseudogene TRBV3-2); 9 nucleotides match TRBD2. The ends lost 1 base at V and 0 bases at J; junction bases unmatched: 4. The CDR3 runs 16 residues. CDR1 is LGHDT, CDR2 YNNKEL, per germline (reference sequence). The CDR3 DNA sequence: TGTGCCAGCAGCCAAGTGCTAGCGGGGAACTCCTACGAGCAGTACTTC. Encoded protein: CASSQVLAGNSYEQYF.

V and J are TRBV12-5 and TRBJ2-7, with TRBD2 matching 9 bases. CDR3 length equals 15 residues. Germline CDR1 is LGHNT and CDR2 is FRNRAP. The junction had 10 bases not matched to a gene; V was cut back by 8 bases and J by 2 bases. The CDR3 DNA is TGTGCTAGTAGCGGGAGGCCCCCCTCTGCCTACGAGCAGTACTTC. Amino acids: CASSGRPPSAYEQYF.

This clone was recorded a few times. The chain uses TRBV2 and TRBJ2-7; unclear D gene. From germline, CDR1 is SNHLY and CDR2 FYNNEI. There are 15 residues in the CDR3. The V end lost 3 bases, the J end lost 7 bases, and 19 bases lay between the germline ends. CDR3 bases: TGTGCCAGCAGTGACGTGGTCGGCAGGTCTGGGGAGCAGTACTTC. Encoded protein: CASSDVVGRSGEQYF.

The J gene is TRBJ2-7, the V gene TRBV2; 10 bases line up with TRBD2. The germline gives CDR1 SNHLY, CDR2 FYNNEI. The CDR3 is 18 residues long. V lost 6 bases and J lost 4; bases outside the gene matches: 18. CDR3 nucleotide sequence: TGTGCCAGCAGCGCCGGGCCTAGCGGGAGCGGGCTTTCTTACGAGCAGTACTTC. It codes for CASSAGPSGSGLSYEQYF.

This sequence joins TRBV7-8 and TRBJ1-2, with TRBD1 as a possible D gene (5 bases). Per germline, CDR1 SGHVS and CDR2 FQNEAQ. V lost 1 base to trimming and J lost 2 bases, with 17 bases between them. The CDR3 spans 17 residues. The CDR3 DNA is TGTGCCAGCAGCTTAGGGGGAGTCGGGGGTGGCAACTATGGCTACACCTTC. Amino acids: CASSLGGVGGGNYGYTF.

V and J are TRBV5-4 and TRBJ1-2, with TRBD1 matching over 9 bases. The CDR3 is 15 amino acids. Germline V CDR1 and CDR2: SGHNT, YYREEE (reference sequence). After removal of 0 bases from V and 4 bases from J, the junction contained 4 bases not matched to a gene. The CDR3 loop is CASSLVETGGYGYTF. The DNA of the CDR3 is TGTGCCAGCAGCTTGGTGGAGACAGGGGGCTATGGCTACACCTTC.

The rearrangement uses TRBV5-1 and TRBJ1-1; no clear D. Germline V gene sequence: CDR1 SGHRS, CDR2 YFSETQ. The V end lost 2 bases, the J end lost 2 bases, and 19 bases lay between the germline ends. The CDR3 runs 17 residues. This CDR3 reads CASSFQRGQFLNTEAFF. CDR3 nucleotide sequence: TGCGCCAGCAGCTTTCAACGAGGGCAATTTTTAAACACTGAAGCTTTCTTT.

The gene calls are TRBV28 and TRBJ1-5; D not resolved. In germline, CDR1 is MDHEN, CDR2 SYDVKM. The CDR3 runs 13 residues. With 7 bases removed from V and 7 bases from J, the gap between germline ends came to 14 bases. The CDR3 protein is CASNLFSGQPQHF. The DNA for the CDR3 is TGTGCCAGCAACCTGTTTTCAGGCCAGCCCCAGCATTTT.

The chain carries TRBV15 and TRBJ2-1; D unclear. From germline, CDR1 is LNHNV and CDR2 YYDKDF (reference sequence). The CDR3 runs 17 residues. The V and J ends lost 1 base and 0 bases respectively, with 13 bases between them. CDR3 bases: TGTGCCACCAGCAGAGTGGTAACTTCCAACTCCTACAATGAGCAGTTCTTC. This gives the protein CATSRVVTSNSYNEQFF.

The V gene is TRBV7-9, the J gene TRBJ1-6; 10 bases are shared with TRBD1. With V trimmed by 5 bases and J by 10 bases, 17 bases remained unmatched. Germline CDR1 and CDR2: SEHNR and FQNEAQ (reference sequence). The CDR3 contains 18 residues. The CDR3 nucleotides read TGTGCCAGCAGCCAAACTCCAATCCCGGGACAGGGGAACTCACCCCTCCACTTT. Amino acid sequence: CASSQTPIPGQGNSPLHF.

The CDR3 sequence is CASSQGTAAAFF. The CDR3 region has the DNA TGTGCCAGCAGCCAGGGGACAGCCGCCGCTTTCTTT. The chain has TRBV5-6 and TRBJ1-1; 7 bases match TRBD1. The CDR3 loop spans 12 amino acids. CDR1 and CDR2 (germline): SGHDT, YYEEEE. Germline trimming cut 4 bases from V and 11 bases from J; bases unmatched to any gene: 8.

The chain has TRBV6-5 and TRBJ2-5; D is possibly TRBD2 (6 bases). Germline CDR1 reads MNHEY; CDR2 reads SVGAGI. The V end lost 8 bases, the J end lost 4 bases, and 11 bases lay between the germline ends. The CDR3 extends over 12 amino acids. The CDR3 sequence is CASRGAGETQYF. The CDR3 DNA reads as TGTGCCAGCCGCGGGGCGGGAGAGACCCAGTACTTC.

The chain couples TRBV19 to TRBJ2-3; 11 nucleotides agree with TRBD2. CDR1 is LNHDA, CDR2 SQIVND, per germline (reference sequence). The CDR3 is 17 amino acids. Trimming removed 3 bases from V and 1 base from J; junction bases left unmatched: 6. For the CDR3, the DNA is TGTGCCAGTAGTATGGCGGGACTAGCGGTAGGCACAGATACGCAGTATTTT. This sequence encodes CASSMAGLAVGTDTQYF.

This sequence joins TRBV7-2 and TRBJ2-5; D gene ambiguous. The CDR3 spans 12 residues. Germline CDR1 is SGHTA and CDR2 is FQGNSA. Trimming removed 6 bases from V and 5 bases from J, with 10 bases in between. CDR3 sequence (DNA): TGTGCCAGCAGTCTAGTTGGGGAGACCCAGTACTTC. This encodes CASSLVGETQYF.

Only one count was recorded for this clone. The rearrangement uses TRBV6-5 and TRBJ1-1; D ambiguous. V lost 6 bases and J lost 8, with 19 bases in between. Per germline, CDR1 MNHEY and CDR2 SVGAGI. The CDR3 is 14 residues long. In DNA, the CDR3 is TGTGCCAGCAGCCACAGACGGCAGGATCCGGAAGCTTTCTTT. It translates to CASSHRRQDPEAFF.

The V call is TRBV6-6, the J call TRBJ2-5; a possible D gene is TRBD2 (6 bases). This CDR3 spans 15 amino acids. Trimming left V 1 base short and J 4 bases short, with 13 bases between. Germline CDR1 is MNHNY and CDR2 is SVGAGI (reference sequence). CDR3 nucleotide sequence: TGTGCCAGCAGTTACTTGCGGAGGCGGGGAGAGACCCAGTACTTC. Encoded protein: CASSYLRRRGETQYF.

The rearrangement joins TRBV5-8 to TRBJ1-4; D gene unclear. Trimming pared 0 bases from V and 3 bases from J, leaving 9 bases between. CDR3 size: 15 residues. Per germline, CDR1 SGHTS and CDR2 YDEGEE. CDR3 coding DNA: TGTGCCAGCAGCTTGGAATTCGGGGCTAATGAAAAACTGTTTTTT. Translating gives CASSLEFGANEKLFF.

The sample holds one count of this clone. This chain connects TRBV20-1 to TRBJ2-7, with unresolved D. Germline CDR1 DFQATT, CDR2 SNEGSKA (reference sequence). The CDR3 contains 11 residues. V shed 6 bases and J shed 3 bases, with 9 bases lying between them. DNA of the CDR3: TGCAGTGCCACGGCGGACTACGAGCAGTACTTC. Encoded protein: CSATADYEQYF.

The chain has TRBV5-4 and TRBJ2-3, with 7 positions matching TRBD2. Germline CDR1 SGHNT, CDR2 YYREEE (reference sequence). The CDR3 runs 15 residues. Trimming cost V 2 bases and J 2 bases; bases outside gene matches: 5. As DNA, the CDR3 is TGTGCCAGCAGCTTAGGGGCGGGAGACACAGATACGCAGTATTTT. Translated, it gives CASSLGAGDTDTQYF. Complete variable domain (other parts from reference TRBV5-4 and TRBJ2-3): ETGVTQSPTHLIKTRGQQVTLRCSSQSGHNTVSWYQQALGQGPQFIFQYYREEENGRGNFPPRFSGLQFPNYSSELNVNALELDDSALYLCASSLGAGDTDTQYFGPGTRLTVL.

J is TRBJ1-2 and V is TRBV19; D unresolved. This CDR3 spans 15 amino acids. The germline V and J ends were trimmed by 1 base and 4 bases, with 13 bases remaining between them. CDR1 and CDR2 (germline): LNHDA, SQIVND (reference sequence). The CDR3 sequence: CASSIVVAGSYGYTF. Here the CDR3 DNA reads TGTGCCAGTAGTATAGTGGTGGCAGGTTCCTATGGCTACACCTTC.

This clone has a handful of counts. This chain uses TRBV7-9 with TRBJ1-2; 7 positions agree with TRBD1. V shed 3 bases and J 4 bases; nucleotides not matched to a gene: 5. Germline CDR1 SEHNR, CDR2 FQNEAQ (reference sequence). The CDR3 consists of 14 residues. The CDR3 spells CASSLGTAPYGYTF. The CDR3, as DNA: TGTGCCAGCAGCTTGGGGACAGCGCCCTATGGCTACACCTTC.

This chain connects TRBV4-2 to TRBJ1-4; 8 bases agree with TRBD1. Per the germline V gene, CDR1 is LGHNA and CDR2 is YNFKEQ. The CDR3 totals 16 residues. The V segment lost 3 bases and the J segment 0 bases; nucleotides outside the gene matches: 3. CDR3 nucleotide sequence: TGTGCCAGCAGCCAGACACAGGGGGCAACTAATGAAAAACTGTTTTTT. Translating it yields CASSQTQGATNEKLFF.